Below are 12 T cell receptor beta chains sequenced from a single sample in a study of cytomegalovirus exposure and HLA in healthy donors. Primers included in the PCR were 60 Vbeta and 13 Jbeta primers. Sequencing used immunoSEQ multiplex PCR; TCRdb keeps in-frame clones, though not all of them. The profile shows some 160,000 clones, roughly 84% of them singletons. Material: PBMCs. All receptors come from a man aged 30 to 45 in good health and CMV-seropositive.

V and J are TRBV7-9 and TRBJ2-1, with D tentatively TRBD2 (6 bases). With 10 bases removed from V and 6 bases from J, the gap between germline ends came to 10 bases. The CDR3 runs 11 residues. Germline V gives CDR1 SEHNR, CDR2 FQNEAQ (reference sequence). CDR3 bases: TGTGCCAATGGGAGGTTCAATGAGCAGTTCTTC. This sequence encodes CANGRFNEQFF.

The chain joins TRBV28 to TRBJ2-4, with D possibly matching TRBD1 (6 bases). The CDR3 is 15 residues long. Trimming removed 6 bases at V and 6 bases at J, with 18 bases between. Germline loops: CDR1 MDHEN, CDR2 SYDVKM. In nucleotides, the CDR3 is TGTGCCAGCAGCCAAAGAACAGGGCCGCGAAACATTCAGTACTTC. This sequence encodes CASSQRTGPRNIQYF.

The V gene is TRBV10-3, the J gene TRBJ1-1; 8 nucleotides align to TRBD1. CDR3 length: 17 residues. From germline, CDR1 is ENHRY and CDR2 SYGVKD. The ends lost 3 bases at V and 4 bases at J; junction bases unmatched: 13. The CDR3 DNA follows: TGTGCCATCAGTGACCACTACAGGGGGTTATCGGTCACTGAAGCTTTCTTT. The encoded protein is CAISDHYRGLSVTEAFF.

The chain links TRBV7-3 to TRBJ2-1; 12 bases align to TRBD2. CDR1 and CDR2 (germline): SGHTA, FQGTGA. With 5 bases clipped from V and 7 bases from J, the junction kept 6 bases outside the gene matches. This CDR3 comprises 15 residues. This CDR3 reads CASSLGLAGRNEQFF. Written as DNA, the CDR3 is TGTGCCAGCAGCCTTGGACTAGCGGGACGGAATGAGCAGTTCTTC. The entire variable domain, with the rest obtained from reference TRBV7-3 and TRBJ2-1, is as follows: GAGVSQTPSNKVTEKGKYVELRCDPISGHTALYWYRQSLGQGPEFLIYFQGTGAADDSGLPNDRFFAVRPEGSVSTLKIQRTERGDSAVYLCASSLGLAGRNEQFFGPGTRLTVL.

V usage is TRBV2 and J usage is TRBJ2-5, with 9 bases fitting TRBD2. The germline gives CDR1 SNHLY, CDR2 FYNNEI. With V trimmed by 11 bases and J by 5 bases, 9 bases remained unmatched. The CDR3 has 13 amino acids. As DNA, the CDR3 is TGTGCCTATGGGGGCGGGAGGGGGGAGACCCAGTACTTC. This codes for CAYGGGRGETQYF.

The DNA for the CDR3 is TGTGCCAGCTCACCGGGACTCAAACAGGAGACCCAGTACTTC. It codes for CASSPGLKQETQYF. The chain carries TRBV18 and TRBJ2-5; possible D gene TRBD2, 6 bases. V was clipped by 3 bases and J by 5 bases, with 13 bases between them. CDR3 size: 14 residues. The V gene's germline CDR1 is KGHSH and CDR2 LQKENI.

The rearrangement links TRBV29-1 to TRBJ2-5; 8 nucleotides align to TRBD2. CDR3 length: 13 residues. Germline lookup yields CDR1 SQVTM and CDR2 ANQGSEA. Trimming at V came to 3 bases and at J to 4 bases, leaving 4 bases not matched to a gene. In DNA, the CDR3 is TGCAGCGTTGATCCGCTAGCGGGAGAGACCCAGTACTTC. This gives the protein CSVDPLAGETQYF.

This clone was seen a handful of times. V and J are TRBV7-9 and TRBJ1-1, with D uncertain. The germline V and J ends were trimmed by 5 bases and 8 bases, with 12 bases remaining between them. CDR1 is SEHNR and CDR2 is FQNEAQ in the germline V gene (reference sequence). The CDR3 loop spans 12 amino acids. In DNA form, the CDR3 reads TGTGCCAGCAGCCCCCAAGCGAGGGAAGCTTTCTTT. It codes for CASSPQAREAFF.

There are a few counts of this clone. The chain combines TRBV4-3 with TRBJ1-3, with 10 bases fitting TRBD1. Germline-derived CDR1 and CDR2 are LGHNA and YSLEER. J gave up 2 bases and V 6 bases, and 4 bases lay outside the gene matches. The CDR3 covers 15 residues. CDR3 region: CASSLDRGPGNTIYF. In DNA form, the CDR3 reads TGCGCCAGCAGTCTCGACAGGGGGCCTGGAAACACCATATATTTT.

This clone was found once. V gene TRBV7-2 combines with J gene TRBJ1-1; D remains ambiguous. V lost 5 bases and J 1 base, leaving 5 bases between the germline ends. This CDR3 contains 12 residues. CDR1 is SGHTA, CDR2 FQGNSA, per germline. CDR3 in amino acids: CASSRGNTEAFF. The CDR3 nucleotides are TGTGCCAGCAGCCGGGGGAACACTGAAGCTTTCTTT.

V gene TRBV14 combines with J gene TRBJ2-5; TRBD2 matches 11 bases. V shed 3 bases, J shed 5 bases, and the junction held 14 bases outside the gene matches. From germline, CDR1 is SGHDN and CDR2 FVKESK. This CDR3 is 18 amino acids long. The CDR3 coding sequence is TGTGCCAGCAGCCAGTCGGGACTAGCGGCATCGGGGGAGGAGACCCAGTACTTC. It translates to CASSQSGLAASGEETQYF.

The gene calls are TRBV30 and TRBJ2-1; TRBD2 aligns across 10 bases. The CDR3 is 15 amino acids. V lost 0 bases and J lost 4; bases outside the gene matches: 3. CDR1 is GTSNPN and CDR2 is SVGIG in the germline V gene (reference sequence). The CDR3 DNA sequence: TGTGCCTGGAGTGTTTCTAGCGGGGGTTACAATGAGCAGTTCTTC. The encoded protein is CAWSVSSGGYNEQFF.